Below are 32 T cell receptor beta chains sequenced from a single sample in a study of blood T cell repertoires in COVID-19. Some clones are missing from TCRdb's copy, which holds only in-frame ones; the method was immunoSEQ multiplex PCR. The sample has over 200,000 clones, approximately 84% seen once. The sequenced sample was peripheral blood. The source is a man of 80 years or more with acute or convalescent COVID-19.

The rearrangement joins TRBV6-6 to TRBJ1-6, with TRBD1 identical over 10 bases. CDR3 length: 18 residues. Germline V gene lookup returns CDR1 MNHNY and CDR2 SVGAGI (reference sequence). J lost 9 bases, V lost 5 bases, and 16 bases had no gene match. This CDR3 is CASSLGQGEPLASSPLHF. CDR3 coding DNA: TGTGCCAGCAGTCTAGGACAGGGGGAGCCCCTGGCCAGTTCACCCCTCCACTTT.

This clone was counted once. This chain joins TRBV6-6 and TRBJ1-5; D call uncertain. The V gene lost 7 bases and the J gene lost 4 bases, with 8 bases spanning the gap. This CDR3 contains 12 residues. Germline V gene lookup returns CDR1 MNHNY and CDR2 SVGAGI (reference sequence). CDR3 sequence reads: CASTAGNQPQHF. In DNA form, the CDR3 reads TGTGCCAGCACCGCGGGGAATCAGCCCCAGCATTTT.

This clone was observed a handful of times. V is TRBV7-2 and J is TRBJ1-5, with 8 bases lining up with TRBD1. Germline CDR1 reads SGHTA; CDR2 reads FQGNSA. After removal of 10 bases from V and 2 bases from J, the junction contained 7 bases not matched to a gene. The CDR3 runs 14 residues. The chain's CDR3 is CATDRGGGNQPQHF. Written as DNA, the CDR3 is TGTGCCACCGACAGGGGAGGAGGCAATCAGCCCCAGCATTTT.

V and J are TRBV7-8 and TRBJ2-7, with TRBD1 matching over 10 bases. Trimming removed 2 bases from V and 2 bases from J; junction bases left unmatched: 3. The CDR3 runs 15 residues. Germline lookup yields CDR1 SGHVS and CDR2 FQNEAQ. CDR3 sequence (DNA): TGTGCCAGCAGCTTAAGACAGGGGGCCACCTACGAGCAGTACTTC. This encodes CASSLRQGATYEQYF.

This clone was observed a handful of times. The genes are TRBV19 and TRBJ1-5; no clear D. The germline V and J ends were trimmed by 6 bases and 0 bases, with 12 bases remaining between them. Germline V gene sequence: CDR1 LNHDA, CDR2 SQIVND (reference sequence). The CDR3 length is 15 residues. The CDR3 is CASRDTAYSNQPQHF. In nucleotides, the CDR3 is TGTGCCAGTAGAGACACCGCTTATAGCAATCAGCCCCAGCATTTT.

The rearrangement joins TRBV18 to TRBJ2-2; TRBD1 agrees at 7 bases. The CDR3 covers 15 residues. With V trimmed by 0 bases and J by 6 bases, 4 bases remained unmatched. Germline CDR1 is KGHSH and CDR2 is LQKENI. Here the CDR3 DNA reads TGTGCCAGCTCACCACCGACAGGGATCGCCGGGGAGCTGTTTTTT. Residues: CASSPPTGIAGELFF.

The chain carries TRBV27 and TRBJ2-7; 9 bases fit TRBD1. The CDR3 runs 14 residues. Losses at the gene ends were 5 bases for V and 4 bases for J; bases not matched to a gene: 6. CDR1 is MNHEY, CDR2 SMNVEV, per germline (reference sequence). Written as DNA, the CDR3 is TGTGCCAGCAGTCGAAGACAGGGGGTGTACGAGCAGTACTTC. Its translation: CASSRRQGVYEQYF.

This rearrangement joins TRBV5-1 to TRBJ2-3, with 8 bases matching TRBD1. The CDR3 is 16 amino acids. Germline V gene sequence: CDR1 SGHRS, CDR2 YFSETQ. V lost 2 bases, J lost 4 bases, and 9 bases stayed unmatched. The CDR3: CASSFDRGAGADTQYF. The CDR3 region has the DNA TGCGCCAGCAGCTTCGACAGGGGTGCTGGGGCAGATACGCAGTATTTT.

The chain couples TRBV21-1 to TRBJ2-1; TRBD1 is the table's D call, not checked against the DNA. TRBV21-1 constitutes a pseudogene. The CDR3 totals 15 residues. The CDR3 DNA sequence: TGTGCCAGCAGCAAAGTGGTCAGGGCTGGCAATGAGCAGTTCTTC. It yields the protein CASSKVVRAGNEQFF.

This clone was detected once. CDR3 nucleotide sequence: TGTGCCAGCAGCTTAATGCAGGGTTCCAACTACGAGCAGTACTTC. It encodes CASSLMQGSNYEQYF. The chain has TRBV7-3 and TRBJ2-7, with a weak D call TRBD1 (5 bases). The CDR3 is made up of 15 amino acids. Germline values: CDR1 SGHTA, CDR2 FQGTGA. Trimming stripped 1 base from V and 3 bases from J, with 13 bases between.

The V call is TRBV18, the J call TRBJ1-5; D is perhaps TRBD1 (5 bases). V was trimmed by 3 bases and J by 1 base, leaving 10 bases between them. The CDR3 covers 15 residues. Germline V gives CDR1 KGHSH, CDR2 LQKENI. The CDR3 here is CASSPMTASNQPQHF. The CDR3 DNA reads as TGTGCCAGCTCACCGATGACAGCGAGCAATCAGCCCCAGCATTTT.

This chain connects TRBV7-9 to TRBJ2-1, with 11 nucleotides matching TRBD2. The germline CDR1 and CDR2 sequences are SEHNR and FQNEAQ (reference sequence). CDR3 size: 15 residues. V lost 5 bases to trimming and J lost 6 bases; unmatched junction nucleotides: 6. CDR3 sequence (DNA): TGTGCCAGCAGCCATACTAGCGGGAGCCCCAATGAGCAGTTCTTC. It encodes CASSHTSGSPNEQFF.

V usage is TRBV6-6 and J usage is TRBJ1-5; unclear D gene. V was shortened by 5 bases and J by 11 bases, with 13 bases between the two germline ends. The germline V gene encodes CDR1 MNHNY and CDR2 SVGAGI (reference sequence). The CDR3 sequence is 12 residues long. For the CDR3, the DNA is TGTGCCAGCAGTGACACAGTGCAAGCCCAGCATTTT. This gives the protein CASSDTVQAQHF.

V and J are TRBV7-9 and TRBJ2-1, with D maybe TRBD2 (6 bases). Germline lookup yields CDR1 SEHNR and CDR2 FQNEAQ (reference sequence). Trimming cost V 5 bases and J 4 bases, with 15 bases left between them. The CDR3 totals 15 residues. Written as DNA, the CDR3 is TGTGCCAGCAGCGCCCGGGACTCGGATTACAATGAGCAGTTCTTC. Encoded protein: CASSARDSDYNEQFF.

This clone came up a few times. V usage is TRBV4-1 and J usage is TRBJ1-4; a weak D match, TRBD1 (6 bases). The CDR3 has 17 residues. Trimming left V 2 bases short and J 8 bases short, with 21 bases between. Germline CDR1 and CDR2: MGHRA and YSYEKL. In DNA form, the CDR3 reads TGCGCCAGCAGCCAAAATTTCGGGGACAACGTACGAGAAAAACTGTTTTTT. This encodes CASSQNFGDNVREKLFF.

This clone was detected only once. The V gene is TRBV11-3, the J gene TRBJ2-7, with 12 bases matching TRBD1. This CDR3 contains 17 residues. From germline, CDR1 is SGHNT and CDR2 YENEEA. With V trimmed by 5 bases and J by 0 bases, 8 bases remained unmatched. CDR3: CASSPGTGGPYSYEQYF. In DNA form, the CDR3 reads TGTGCCAGCAGCCCCGGGACAGGGGGCCCCTACTCCTACGAGCAGTACTTC.

The chain joins TRBV7-2 to TRBJ1-4; D is unresolved. Trimming pared 2 bases from V and 8 bases from J, leaving 9 bases between. CDR3 length: 13 amino acids. CDR1 is SGHTA and CDR2 is FQGNSA in the germline V gene. The CDR3 sequence: CASSLREREKLFF. The CDR3 DNA is TGTGCCAGCAGCTTAAGGGAGCGGGAAAAACTGTTTTTT.

This chain links TRBV24-1 with TRBJ1-2; 7 bases are shared with TRBD1. The length of the CDR3 is 15 residues. Germline CDR1 reads KGHDR; CDR2 reads SFDVKD. With V trimmed by 4 bases and J by 4 bases, 8 bases remained unmatched. The CDR3: CATSEHTGAAYGYTF. Here the CDR3 DNA reads TGTGCCACCAGTGAGCATACAGGGGCGGCCTATGGCTACACCTTC.

The chain uses TRBV27 and TRBJ2-7; D uncertain. Germline CDR1 is MNHEY and CDR2 is SMNVEV (reference sequence). The CDR3 is 13 amino acids. Trimming pared 3 bases from V and 0 bases from J, leaving 6 bases between. The CDR3 loop is CASSFGPSYEQYV. CDR3 sequence (DNA): TGTGCCAGCAGTTTTGGGCCCTCCTACGAGCAGTACGTC.

The chain has TRBV27 and TRBJ1-3, with 8 nucleotides matching TRBD1. Germline loops: CDR1 MNHEY, CDR2 SMNVEV (reference sequence). This CDR3 has 15 residues. Losses at the gene ends were 8 bases for V and 4 bases for J; bases not matched to a gene: 10. CDR3 amino acids: CASASNRGTGNTIYF. In nucleotides, the CDR3 is TGTGCCAGCGCAAGCAACAGGGGGACAGGAAACACCATATATTTT.

CDR3 DNA: TGTGCCAGCAGCCCAGGGGGCAGTTACACTGAAGCTTTCTTT. This gives the protein CASSPGGSYTEAFF. This chain links TRBV11-2 with TRBJ1-1; TRBD1 matches 8 bases. The CDR3 is made up of 14 amino acids. Per germline, CDR1 SGHAT and CDR2 FQNNGV. Losses at the gene ends were 5 bases for V and 3 bases for J; bases not matched to a gene: 5.

The V and J genes are TRBV9 and TRBJ1-2; 12 nucleotides match TRBD1. V trimming: 0 bases; J trimming: 7 bases; junction bases outside the gene matches: 4. This CDR3 has 15 amino acids. Per the germline V gene, CDR1 is SGDLS and CDR2 is YYNGEE. For the CDR3, the DNA is TGTGCCAGCAGCGTAGGGGACAGGGGGCAGGTTGGCTACACCTTC. This translates into CASSVGDRGQVGYTF.

This clone was seen only once. The V and J genes are TRBV12-5 and TRBJ2-2; TRBD1 is a possible D gene (5 bases). The CDR3 runs to 15 residues. V dropped 7 bases and J dropped 2 bases, with 14 bases sitting between them. CDR1 LGHNT and CDR2 FRNRAP come from the germline V gene. The CDR3, as DNA: TGTGCTAGTGCCCGTGGCCAGGGTAACACCGGGGAGCTGTTTTTT. Its translation is CASARGQGNTGELFF.

The rearrangement links TRBV6-6 to TRBJ1-5, with D possibly TRBD1 on 5 matching bases. The CDR3 spans 16 residues. V was pared by 0 bases and J by 2 bases, with 11 bases between. The germline V gene encodes CDR1 MNHNY and CDR2 SVGAGI (reference sequence). The DNA of the CDR3 is TGTGCCAGCAGTTACTCGCGGACGGGGGGCAATCAGCCCCAGCATTTT. This gives the protein CASSYSRTGGNQPQHF.

This sequence joins TRBV10-2 and TRBJ1-6, with D uncertain. V gave up 4 bases and J gave up 13 bases, with 11 bases separating them. Germline-derived CDR1 and CDR2 are WSHSY and SAAADI. The CDR3 length is 12 residues. CDR3 loop: CASSVADSPLHF. DNA of the CDR3: TGCGCCAGCAGTGTAGCTGACTCGCCCCTCCACTTT.

The CDR3 protein is CSVDGGTGEKLFF. DNA of the CDR3: TGCAGCGTTGACGGGGGGACGGGCGAAAAACTGTTTTTT. This chain uses TRBV29-1 with TRBJ1-4; maybe TRBD1 (5 bases). This CDR3 is built from 13 residues. The V gene's germline CDR1 is SQVTM and CDR2 ANQGSEA. The V end was cut by 3 bases, the J end by 8 bases, with 13 bases between.

The V call is TRBV7-3, the J call TRBJ2-1; a possible D gene is TRBD1 (5 bases). Trimming took 5 bases from V and 6 from J, leaving 20 bases between them. There are 16 residues in the CDR3. Germline V gives CDR1 SGHTA, CDR2 FQGTGA. The CDR3 reads CASSRVLSAGSNEQFF. The CDR3 DNA is TGTGCCAGCAGCCGCGTTTTATCAGCAGGGTCCAATGAGCAGTTCTTC.

The chain couples TRBV19 to TRBJ2-7, with D possibly matching TRBD1 (7 bases). The CDR3 contains 15 residues. CDR1 is LNHDA, CDR2 SQIVND, per germline (reference sequence). V lost 2 bases, J lost 0 bases, and 11 bases lay in between. CDR3 sequence: CASSIPGGSSYEQYF. The CDR3 DNA is TGTGCCAGTAGTATACCAGGGGGGAGCTCCTACGAGCAGTACTTC. The variable domain in full, with the rest retrieved from reference TRBV19 and TRBJ2-7, is DGGITQSPKYLFRKEGQNVTLSCEQNLNHDAMYWYRQDPGQGLRLIYYSQIVNDFQKGDIAEGYSVSREKKESFPLTVTSAQKNPTAFYLCASSIPGGSSYEQYFGPGTRLTVT.

The chain links TRBV3-1 (or the pseudogene TRBV3-2) to TRBJ2-1; D is possibly TRBD2 (6 bases). V was clipped by 3 bases and J by 6 bases, with 9 bases between them. This CDR3 spans 13 amino acids. The germline V gene encodes CDR1 LGHDT and CDR2 YNNKEL (reference sequence). The CDR3 DNA follows: TGTGCCAGCAGCCAGGGGACTCTCAATGAGCAGTTCTTC. Protein: CASSQGTLNEQFF.

V and J are TRBV7-8 and TRBJ2-3; tentative D call: TRBD2 (5 bases). This CDR3 contains 14 residues. Trimming took off 5 bases at V and 6 bases at J, with 15 bases between the two ends. Germline V gene sequence: CDR1 SGHVS, CDR2 FQNEAQ. The CDR3 spells CASSGGQGWDTQYF. Written as DNA, the CDR3 is TGTGCCAGCAGCGGCGGGCAAGGTTGGGATACGCAGTATTTT.

The chain recombines TRBV7-9 with TRBJ1-4; 10 bases are a match to TRBD1. The CDR3 sequence is 16 residues long. Germline V lookup: CDR1 SEHNR, CDR2 FQNEAQ (reference sequence). The ends lost 3 bases at V and 4 bases at J; junction bases unmatched: 5. In DNA, the CDR3 is TGTGCCAGCAGCTTTGACAGGGGGCAGGGTAATGAAAAACTGTTTTTT. Residues: CASSFDRGQGNEKLFF.

The genes are TRBV3-1 (or the pseudogene TRBV3-2) and TRBJ2-5, with 12 bases identical to TRBD2. The V gene's germline CDR1 is LGHDT and CDR2 YNNKEL (reference sequence). Trimming took 2 bases from V and 6 from J; bases not matched to a gene: 19. The CDR3 totals 20 residues. This chain's CDR3 is CASSQYSMLAGGPRRQTQYF. Here the CDR3 DNA reads TGTGCCAGCAGCCAATACTCAATGCTAGCGGGAGGGCCTAGGAGGCAGACCCAGTACTTC.